This T cell receptor (beta chain) was recovered during a study of blood T cell repertoires in COVID-19. The V segment lost 5 bases and the J segment 0 bases; nucleotides outside the gene matches: 4. Germline V gene sequence: CDR1 SGHNT, CDR2 YENEEA. The CDR3 loop spans 15 amino acids. Sequencing was performed with immunoSEQ multiplex PCR; in TCRdb, only in-frame clones are kept and a portion is missing. The top ten clones hold 11% of a sample with over 120,000 clones, more than 75% of them seen once. This TCR came from a man aged 55 to 70 who had recovered from COVID-19. The V gene is TRBV11-3, the J gene TRBJ2-3; the match to TRBD2 covers 8 bases. Material for sequencing was PBMCs or T cells enriched from blood (not recorded which). CDR3 in amino acids: CASSQLAASTDTQYF. The DNA for the CDR3 is TGTGCCAGCAGCCAACTAGCGGCTAGCACAGATACGCAGTATTTT.